Below are 25 T cell receptor beta chains sequenced from a single sample in a study of CD8+ T cells in alopecia areata. RNA extraction was followed by reverse transcription into cDNA, which acted as the sequencing template. Repertoires were generated with immunoSEQ multiplex PCR, while TCRdb's copy carries only in-frame clones and drops some. The table records 150,000 to 200,000 clones, just under 65% of them present only once. Treatment in this sample: oral pan-JAK inhibitor, 5-10 mg twice daily. The specimen comprised CD4+ T cells sorted from blood, sampled around week 47, from a patient treated with tofacitinib. The receptor set was obtained from a human donor with alopecia areata.

A few counts support this clone. The chain links TRBV19 to TRBJ2-7; the D gene could be TRBD1 or TRBD2 (5 bases each). Germline CDR1 is LNHDA and CDR2 is SQIVND (reference sequence). This CDR3 is 13 amino acids long. Trimming left V 5 bases short and J 2 bases short, with 10 bases between. The CDR3 nucleotides are TGTGCCAGTAGTCCGGGGCTCACCTACGAGCAGTACTTC. Translation gives CASSPGLTYEQYF.

V is TRBV14 and J is TRBJ2-4; D ambiguous. The CDR3 is made up of 12 amino acids. Deletions cut 0 bases from V and 8 bases from J, with 5 bases between. Germline CDR1 and CDR2: SGHDN and FVKESK. The CDR3 protein is CASSQDFYIQYF. The CDR3 nucleotides read TGTGCCAGCAGCCAAGATTTTTACATTCAGTACTTC.

This chain links TRBV6-1 with TRBJ1-6; no reliable D call. There are 17 residues in the CDR3. The ends were cut back, 4 bases at V and 10 bases at J, with 23 bases in the middle. The germline CDR1 and CDR2 sequences are MNHNS and SASEGT. As DNA, the CDR3 is TGTGCCAGCAGTGGAACCAGGAATCGGGTTCTCGGGTCACCCCTCCACTTT. Its translation is CASSGTRNRVLGSPLHF.

The chain links TRBV5-1 to TRBJ2-5; unclear D gene. This CDR3 region has 14 residues. Germline lookup yields CDR1 SGHRS and CDR2 YFSETQ. Trimming stripped 0 bases from V and 3 bases from J, with 9 bases between. The CDR3 DNA reads TGCGCCAGCAGCTTGGTGGGGAACGAAGAGACCCAGTACTTC. Translation: CASSLVGNEETQYF. Full variable domain (remainder filled in from reference TRBV5-1 and TRBJ2-5): KAGVTQTPRYLIKTRGQQVTLSCSPISGHRSVSWYQQTPGQGLQFLFEYFSETQRNKGNFPGRFSGRQFSNSRSEMNVSTLELGDSALYLCASSLVGNEETQYFGPGTRLLVL.

This clone has just a few counts. The J gene is TRBJ2-1, the V gene TRBV29-1, with 9 bases aligning to TRBD2. V gave up 2 bases and J gave up 2 bases; unmatched junction bases: 7. In germline, CDR1 is SQVTM, CDR2 ANQGSEA. This CDR3 is 16 amino acids long. The CDR3 DNA is TGCAGCGTTGAAAACCCGGGACTAGCACCCTACAATGAGCAGTTCTTC. Amino acid sequence: CSVENPGLAPYNEQFF.

This rearrangement joins TRBV9 to TRBJ2-7; weak D call: TRBD1 (6 bases). The CDR3 is 14 amino acids. Germline assignment: CDR1 SGDLS and CDR2 YYNGEE. The V end was cut by 4 bases, the J end by 3 bases, with 14 bases between. In nucleotides, the CDR3 is TGTGCCAGCAGCCCACCAGACAGGTACTACGAGCAGTACTTC. It specifies CASSPPDRYYEQYF.

The CDR3: CASRPEKQGEAFF. The CDR3 region has the DNA TGTGCCAGCAGACCGGAGAAGCAAGGTGAAGCTTTCTTT. This chain connects TRBV2 to TRBJ1-1; D is unclear. Germline V lookup: CDR1 SNHLY, CDR2 FYNNEI. This CDR3 region has 13 residues. Trimming pared 6 bases from V and 7 bases from J, leaving 15 bases between.

This clone has a single count. This chain uses TRBV9 with TRBJ2-1; 10 nucleotides line up with TRBD2. Germline V gene data show CDR1 as SGDLS and CDR2 as YYNGEE. The length of the CDR3 is 13 residues. Trimming cost V 3 bases and J 10 bases; bases outside gene matches: 4. CDR3 sequence: CASSAGTSAEQFF. The CDR3 nucleotides read TGTGCCAGCAGCGCAGGGACTAGCGCGGAGCAGTTCTTC. Supplemented by reference TRBV9 and TRBJ2-1, the full variable domain reads DSGVTQTPKHLITATGQRVTLRCSPRSGDLSVYWYQQSLDQGLQFLIQYYNGEERAKGNILERFSAQQFPDLHSELNLSSLELGDSALYFCASSAGTSAEQFFGPGTRLTVL.

V is TRBV2 and J is TRBJ2-7; D is tentatively TRBD1 or TRBD2 (5 bases each). Deletions cut 3 bases from V and 4 bases from J, with 19 bases between. Germline values: CDR1 SNHLY, CDR2 FYNNEI. The CDR3 length is 16 residues. The CDR3 here is CASSERTGPKGYEQYF. DNA for the CDR3: TGTGCCAGCAGTGAGAGGACGGGACCGAAGGGATACGAGCAGTACTTC.

V usage is TRBV7-3 and J usage is TRBJ2-4; no clear D. V shed 2 bases and J shed 0 bases, with 20 bases lying between them. Looked up from germline, CDR1 is SGHTA and CDR2 is FQGTGA. This CDR3 comprises 19 residues. CDR3 in amino acids: CASSLERFPLEIAKNIQYF. In DNA form, the CDR3 reads TGTGCCAGCAGCTTAGAGAGATTCCCGCTGGAGATAGCCAAAAACATTCAGTACTTC.

The V call is TRBV20-1, the J call TRBJ2-1; D is uncertain. In germline, CDR1 is DFQATT, CDR2 SNEGSKA (reference sequence). V lost 6 bases and J 5 bases, leaving 8 bases between the germline ends. The CDR3 is 11 residues long. The CDR3 nucleotides are TGCAGTGCGTTCCTTCACAATGAGCAGTTCTTC. It encodes CSAFLHNEQFF.

The chain recombines TRBV6-5 with TRBJ2-7; 9 bases align to TRBD1. Germline loops: CDR1 MNHEY, CDR2 SVGAGI. The trim removed 5 bases at V and 2 bases at J, leaving 7 bases unmatched. This CDR3 has 15 residues. CDR3 region: CASSRYGTGPYEQYF. CDR3 DNA: TGTGCCAGCAGTCGCTACGGGACAGGGCCCTACGAGCAGTACTTC.

This clone was found once. A junction boundary mismatches the germline segment, possibly from a read error. This rearrangement joins TRBV6-6 to TRBJ2-7, with a weak D call TRBD2 (5 bases). Germline values: CDR1 MNHNY, CDR2 SVGAGI (reference sequence). The CDR3 contains 14 residues. The CDR3 region has the DNA TGTGCCATCAGTGAGAATTTTGAGGGCAGCGAGCAGTACTTC. The encoded protein is CAISENFEGSEQYF.

This clone was observed a handful of times. This chain uses TRBV30 with TRBJ1-2; D is possibly TRBD1 (6 bases). CDR1 and CDR2 from the germline V gene are GTSNPN and SVGIG (reference sequence). This CDR3 contains 14 residues. V shed 0 bases and J shed 6 bases, with 14 bases lying between them. The DNA of the CDR3 is TGTGCCTGGAGTGTAATTACAGGGAGCCATGGCTACACCTTC. The encoded protein is CAWSVITGSHGYTF. The full variable domain, with the rest looked up from reference TRBV30 and TRBJ1-2, is SQTIHQWPATLVQPVGSPLSLECTVEGTSNPNLYWYRQAAGRGLQLLFYSVGIGQISSEVPQNLSASRPQDRQFILSSKKLLLSDSGFYLCAWSVITGSHGYTFGSGTRLTVV.

This chain connects TRBV5-1 to TRBJ2-1; TRBD2 matches at 9 bases. The V and J ends lost 6 bases and 7 bases, in that order; junction bases with no gene match: 8. This CDR3 comprises 14 residues. Germline CDR1 reads SGHRS; CDR2 reads YFSETQ. CDR3: CASTGLASGNEQFF. The CDR3 DNA sequence: TGCGCCAGCACCGGACTAGCGAGTGGGAATGAGCAGTTCTTC.

V is TRBV6-5 and J is TRBJ2-7; 10 bases align to TRBD2. CDR1 is MNHEY, CDR2 SVGAGI, per germline. This CDR3 comprises 14 residues. Trimming at V came to 8 bases and at J to 4 bases, leaving 8 bases not matched to a gene. Written as DNA, the CDR3 is TGTGCCAGCGGACAGCGGGGGGGACCTTACGAGCAGTACTTC. This codes for CASGQRGGPYEQYF.

The chain is built from TRBV5-1 and TRBJ2-2; no reliable D call. V was trimmed by 4 bases and J by 6 bases, leaving 7 bases between them. The CDR3 extends over 12 amino acids. Per the germline V gene, CDR1 is SGHRS and CDR2 is YFSETQ. CDR3 coding DNA: TGCGCCAGCAGCAAAGGAGCCGGGGAGCTGTTTTTT. This codes for CASSKGAGELFF.

The V gene is TRBV6-5, the J gene TRBJ2-7, with D perhaps matching TRBD1 (7 bases). CDR3 length: 12 amino acids. Deletions cut 5 bases from V and 6 bases from J, with 11 bases between. Germline CDR1 MNHEY, CDR2 SVGAGI. CDR3 protein: CASSHRGGEQYF. The CDR3, as DNA: TGTGCCAGCAGTCACAGGGGAGGCGAGCAGTACTTC.

The chain couples TRBV29-1 to TRBJ1-1, with 8 bases that match TRBD1. The CDR3 consists of 12 residues. J gave up 4 bases and V 7 bases, and 5 bases lay outside the gene matches. CDR1 SQVTM and CDR2 ANQGSEA come from the germline V gene. The CDR3 region is CSADTGGTEAFF. In DNA form, the CDR3 reads TGCAGCGCCGACACAGGGGGCACTGAAGCTTTCTTT. The full variable domain, completed using reference TRBV29-1 and TRBJ1-1, is SAVISQKPSRDICQRGTSLTIQCQVDSQVTMMFWYRQQPGQSLTLIATANQGSEATYESGFVIDKFPISRPNLTFSTLTVSNMSPEDSSIYLCSADTGGTEAFFGQGTRLTVV.

This clone was picked up many times. V usage is TRBV7-2 and J usage is TRBJ2-1; D remains ambiguous. Trimming left V 1 base short and J 5 bases short, with 6 bases between. The CDR3 is made up of 13 amino acids. Per germline, CDR1 SGHTA and CDR2 FQGNSA. CDR3 nucleotides: TGTGCCAGCAGCTTAGGGTCGAACAATGAGCAGTTCTTC. This sequence encodes CASSLGSNNEQFF.

The chain recombines TRBV29-1 with TRBJ1-1; TRBD1 aligns across 9 bases. This CDR3 has 13 amino acids. Germline CDR1 SQVTM, CDR2 ANQGSEA. Unmatched junction bases numbered 8, after V lost 7 bases and J lost 5 bases. CDR3 in amino acids: CSAHDRGGTEAFF. CDR3 nucleotide sequence: TGCAGCGCCCACGACAGGGGGGGGACTGAAGCTTTCTTT. The variable domain in full, with the rest retrieved from reference TRBV29-1 and TRBJ1-1, is SAVISQKPSRDICQRGTSLTIQCQVDSQVTMMFWYRQQPGQSLTLIATANQGSEATYESGFVIDKFPISRPNLTFSTLTVSNMSPEDSSIYLCSAHDRGGTEAFFGQGTRLTVV.

The V gene is TRBV29-1, the J gene TRBJ1-2; D remains unclear. The CDR3 is 11 residues long. V was cut by 4 bases and J by 3 bases, with 6 bases left in between. Germline CDR1 and CDR2: SQVTM and ANQGSEA. In nucleotides, the CDR3 is TGCAGCGTTGGTCCAGACTATGGCTACACCTTC. This gives the protein CSVGPDYGYTF.

DNA of the CDR3: TGTGCCTGGAGTGTACACGGGGAAGTCTATGGCTACACCTTC. Protein: CAWSVHGEVYGYTF. The genes are TRBV30 and TRBJ1-2; D is unresolved. The V gene's germline CDR1 is GTSNPN and CDR2 SVGIG (reference sequence). The CDR3 has 14 residues. V was clipped by 0 bases and J by 4 bases, with 12 bases between them.

The rearrangement uses TRBV4-1 and TRBJ1-2; no reliable D call. CDR1 MGHRA and CDR2 YSYEKL come from the germline V gene. V was cut by 0 bases and J by 6 bases, with 8 bases left in between. The CDR3 length is 13 residues. CDR3 loop: CASSQDSLDGYTF. Written as DNA, the CDR3 is TGCGCCAGCAGCCAAGATTCCCTGGATGGCTACACCTTC.

A remark on this clone: Being one base from a much bigger clone, this may be a read error. This chain links TRBV10-3 with TRBJ2-7; maybe TRBD1 (6 bases). Germline values: CDR1 ENHRY, CDR2 SYGVKD. The CDR3 covers 15 residues. In DNA, the CDR3 is TGTGCCAGCAGTTATGGCAGGGGTGCTCCCTACGAGCAGTACTTC. It is translated as CASSYGRGAPYEQYF.